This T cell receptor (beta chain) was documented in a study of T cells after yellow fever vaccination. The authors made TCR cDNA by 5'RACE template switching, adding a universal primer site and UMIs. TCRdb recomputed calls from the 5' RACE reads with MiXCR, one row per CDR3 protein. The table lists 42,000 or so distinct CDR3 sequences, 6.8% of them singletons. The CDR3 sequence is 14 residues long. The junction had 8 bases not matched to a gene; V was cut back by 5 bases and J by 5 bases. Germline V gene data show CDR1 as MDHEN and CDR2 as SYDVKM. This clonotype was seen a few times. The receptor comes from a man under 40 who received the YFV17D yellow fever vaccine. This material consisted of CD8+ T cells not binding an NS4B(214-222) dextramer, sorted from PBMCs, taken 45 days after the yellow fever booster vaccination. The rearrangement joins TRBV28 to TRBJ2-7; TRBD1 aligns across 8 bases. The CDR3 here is CASSQDRAVDEQYF. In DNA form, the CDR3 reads TGTGCCAGCAGTCAGGACAGGGCAGTTGACGAGCAGTACTTC. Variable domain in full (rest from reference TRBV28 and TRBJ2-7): DVKVTQSSRYLVKRTGEKVFLECVQDMDHENMFWYRQDPGLGLRLIYFSYDVKMKEKGDIPEGYSVSREKKERFSLILESASTNQTSMYLCASSQDRAVDEQYFGPGTRLTVT.